Shown below are 4 T cell receptor beta chains from a single sample sequenced in a study of shared clonotypes between healthy human individuals. Sequenced by immunoSEQ multiplex PCR; TCRdb stores in-frame clones only, minus some. The sample lists around 2.1 million clones, almost 96% occurring once. The sequencing sample was made of naive CD4+ T cells sorted from blood. Sample subset: CD45RA+ positively selected. These receptors all come from a man aged 18-30 years in good health.

In the case of this clone: At the DNA level, this CDR3 is encoded by other sequences in the same sample as well. The chain recombines TRBV6-6 with TRBJ1-5; D ambiguous. Per germline, CDR1 MNHNY and CDR2 SVGAGI (reference sequence). With 0 bases removed from V and 7 bases from J, the gap between germline ends came to 4 bases. The CDR3 runs to 12 residues. CDR3 DNA: TGTGCCAGCAGTTACTCGGGGCAGCCCCAGCATTTT. Translated: CASSYSGQPQHF.

The chain combines TRBV27 with TRBJ2-7; TRBD1 agrees at 8 bases. The V and J ends lost 3 bases and 0 bases, in that order; junction bases with no gene match: 4. Germline CDR1 reads MNHEY; CDR2 reads SMNVEV (reference sequence). CDR3 length: 15 residues. The CDR3 DNA is TGTGCCAGCAGTTTCCAGGGGGCGAACTCCTACGAGCAGTACTTC. This codes for CASSFQGANSYEQYF.

The chain joins TRBV18 to TRBJ2-7; TRBD2 is a possible D gene (5 bases). This CDR3 comprises 13 residues. V was cut by 2 bases and J by 1 base, with 6 bases left in between. Germline V lookup: CDR1 KGHSH, CDR2 LQKENI. In nucleotides, the CDR3 is TGTGCCAGCTCACCAGACTATTCCTACGAGCAGTACTTC. The encoded protein is CASSPDYSYEQYF.

The CDR3 is CASKKDRHSMNTEAFF. CDR3 in DNA: TGCGCCAGCAAGAAAGACAGACATTCCATGAACACTGAAGCTTTCTTT. The rearrangement uses TRBV10-2 and TRBJ1-1, with D perhaps matching TRBD1 (5 bases). The CDR3 has 16 amino acids. Germline V gene lookup returns CDR1 WSHSY and CDR2 SAAADI. Trimming left V 7 bases short and J 0 bases short, with 18 bases between.